This is a list of T cell receptor beta chains from one sample in a study of shared clonotypes between healthy human individuals. Only in-frame clones appear in the TCRdb table, and some are missing; sequencing was by immunoSEQ multiplex PCR. Among approximately 2,000,000 clones listed, 85% to 95% were seen once. Sequencing input: naive CD4+ T cells from PBMCs. Every receptor here comes from a man between 18 and 29 years old in good health. Some clones in this sample may be carry-over from other donors' samples. Each CDR3 is given with its conserved first and last residue. A D gene is named only where the DNA matches it firmly. Clone size appears in some rows only: once, few, many, or a class for an expanded clone.

d_call j_call clone_size v_call cdr3_nt cdr3_aa
. TRBJ2-7 . TRBV5-5 TGTGCCAGCAGCTCCTTTAGTTCGGGATACGAGCAGTACTTC CASSSFSSGYEQYF
. TRBJ2-1 . TRBV28 TGTGCCAGCAGTTTATTGAACAATGAGCAGTTCTTC CASSLLNNEQFF
. TRBJ2-7 . TRBV5-1 TGCGCCAGCAGCTTGGCCAGGGGGGACGAGCAGTACTTC CASSLARGDEQYF
TRBD2 TRBJ2-1 . TRBV4-2 TGTGCCAGCAGCCAAGATGGAAATAGCGGGACCTACAATGAGCAGTTCTTC CASSQDGNSGTYNEQFF
. TRBJ2-4 . TRBV7-2 TGTGCCAGCAGCTTAGCTCTGGGGAACTTAGCCAAAAACATTCAGTACTTC CASSLALGNLAKNIQYF
. TRBJ1-3 . TRBV28 TGTGCCAGCAGTTTGGGCGGCGGATATGGAAACACCATATATTTT CASSLGGGYGNTIYF
. TRBJ1-5 . TRBV4-1 TGCGCCAGCAGCGCGCCAGGGACCCGCAATCAGCCCCAGCATTTT CASSAPGTRNQPQHF
TRBD1 TRBJ2-7 . TRBV6-1 TGTGCCAGCAGTGCCGACAGGGATGCCTACTACGAGCAGTACTTC CASSADRDAYYEQYF
. TRBJ1-1 . TRBV2 TGTGCCAGCAGTGGTGAGGGGGACACTGAAGCTTTCTTT CASSGEGDTEAFF
TRBD2 TRBJ2-1 . TRBV29-1 TGCAGCGTTGAAAATCGACTAGCGGGCAATGAGCAGTTCTTC CSVENRLAGNEQFF
. TRBJ1-3 . TRBV28 TGTGCCAGTTCGTTCCCCAGCGGGGCTGCCGGAAACACCATATATTTT CASSFPSGAAGNTIYF
. TRBJ2-3 once TRBV28 TGTGCCAGCAGTTCAGTAGCGGATACGCAGTATTTT CASSSVADTQYF
TRBD1 TRBJ1-5 few TRBV28 TGTGCCAGCACCCTAACGACAGGGATAAATCAGCCCCAGCATTTT CASTLTTGINQPQHF
. TRBJ1-2 . TRBV6-4 TGTGCCAGAGGGCGTTTGAAGTATGGCTACACCTTC CARGRLKYGYTF
. TRBJ1-2 . TRBV19 TGTGCCAGTAGTGGCCTTCGCGGAATTGGCCTCTATGGCTACACCTTC CASSGLRGIGLYGYTF
. TRBJ1-5 . TRBV6-5 TGTGCCAGCAGTTACTCGTACACCGCAAATCAGCCCCAGCATTTT CASSYSYTANQPQHF
TRBD2 TRBJ2-7 . TRBV6-7 TGTGCCAGCAAAGTAGTTTTCGGGGGGTACGAGCAGTACTTC CASKVVFGGYEQYF
. TRBJ2-1 . TRBV9 TGTGCCAGCAATCGGGACTCCTTGGAAGAGCAGTTCTTC CASNRDSLEEQFF
. TRBJ2-3 . TRBV2 TGTGCCAGCAAACTCGGTGAGAGTGCTAGCACAGATACGCAGTATTTT CASKLGESASTDTQYF
TRBD2 TRBJ2-7 . TRBV18 TGTGCCAGCTCACTCAGACTAGCGGGAGGGCCTAACTACGAGCAGTACTTC CASSLRLAGGPNYEQYF
. TRBJ1-3 . TRBV2 TGTGCCAGCAGTCTCGAGTCTGGAAACACCATATATTTT CASSLESGNTIYF
TRBD1 TRBJ2-7 . TRBV5-6 TGTGCCAGCAGTTACGGACAGGGGGCCCTTATCGGGGTGCAGTACTTC CASSYGQGALIGVQYF
. TRBJ2-5 . TRBV10-1 TGCGCCCGCCCCCCAGAGACCCAGTACTTC CARPPETQYF
. TRBJ2-1 . TRBV11-2 TGTGCCAGCGGGCGGGGGCTAAGTGAGCAGTTCTTC CASGRGLSEQFF
TRBD2 TRBJ2-1 . TRBV5-3 TGTGCCAGAAGCTTGGGGACTAGCGCGAACATACTCTCCTACAATGAGCAGTTCTTC CARSLGTSANILSYNEQFF
. TRBJ2-3 . TRBV11-3 TGTGCCAGCAGCTTAGGACAGTTGGCTGAAGATACGCAGTATTTT CASSLGQLAEDTQYF
. TRBJ2-7 . TRBV28 TGTGCCAGCAGCCGACGGGGGCTAGCGTCCTCCTACGAGCAGTACTTC CASSRRGLASSYEQYF
TRBD1 TRBJ2-5 . TRBV7-9 TGTGCCAGCAGCCTCGACAGGGGCGAGCAAGAGACCCAGTACTTC CASSLDRGEQETQYF
TRBD2 TRBJ2-1 . TRBV28 TGTGCCAGCACTAGCGGGTACAATGAGCAGTTCTTC CASTSGYNEQFF
. TRBJ2-5 once TRBV18 TGTGCCAGCTCACCAAACAGGAAGGAGACCCAGTACTTC CASSPNRKETQYF
TRBD2 TRBJ2-3 . TRBV5-1 TGCGCCAGCAGCTCGTATAGCGGGAGGTCAGATACGCAGTATTTT CASSSYSGRSDTQYF
TRBD1 TRBJ1-5 . TRBV15 TGTGCCACCAGCAGAGCGGACAGGGTTCGCAATCAGCCCCAGCATTTT CATSRADRVRNQPQHF
. TRBJ1-1 few TRBV6-5 TGTGCCAGCAGCCACCGTGGACGGCGGACTGAAGCTTTCTTT CASSHRGRRTEAFF
TRBD1 TRBJ1-1 . TRBV30 TGTGCCTGGAGTCCCACGGGACAGGAAGCTTTCTTT CAWSPTGQEAFF
. TRBJ1-3 . TRBV11-1 TGTGCCAGCAGAAGTGCCGGGACCTCTGGAAACACCATATATTTT CASRSAGTSGNTIYF
TRBD1 TRBJ2-7 once TRBV9 TGTGCCAGCAGCGTTACCGGGACAGGTAGCGAGCAGTACTTC CASSVTGTGSEQYF
. TRBJ2-2 . TRBV9 TGTGCCAGCAGCGTAGGGGGAACCTTAACCGGGGAGCTGTTTTTT CASSVGGTLTGELFF
. TRBJ1-1 . TRBV28 TGTGCCAGCACCCTCCGGGACGAAGCTTTCTTT CASTLRDEAFF
. TRBJ1-2 . TRBV28 TGTGCCAGCAGCCAGGGAGGGGGGAAAAGCTACACCTTC CASSQGGGKSYTF
. TRBJ1-5 . TRBV28 TGTGCCAGCAGTTTAGGTTTTAGGCCGCAGCCCCAGCATTTT CASSLGFRPQPQHF
. TRBJ1-5 . TRBV5-1 TGTGCCAGCAGCCCAGGGATAATAGGCAATCAGCCCCAGCATTTT CASSPGIIGNQPQHF
. TRBJ2-1 . TRBV27 TGTGCCAGCAGGAAGCTAGCGACAAACTCCTACAATGAGCAGTTCTTC CASRKLATNSYNEQFF
TRBD1 TRBJ2-1 once TRBV7-8 TGTGCCAGCAGCCTGTACTACAGGGGCAATGAGCAGTTCTTC CASSLYYRGNEQFF
TRBD2 TRBJ2-1 . TRBV2 TGTGCCAGCAGCGGGACTAGCGGGAGGGCCAGGAAGTTCTTC CASSGTSGRARKFF
. TRBJ2-2 . TRBV11-2 TGTGCCAGCAGCTTAGGGGAGGCTGGGGAGCTGTTTTTT CASSLGEAGELFF
. TRBJ1-6 . TRBV30 TGTGCCTGGAGTTTTGGTTCACCCCTCCACTTT CAWSFGSPLHF
TRBD2 TRBJ2-3 . TRBV7-2 TGTGCCAGCAGCTTAGTTGGGACTAGCACGAATACGCAGTATTTT CASSLVGTSTNTQYF
TRBD2 TRBJ2-7 . TRBV7-8 TGTGCCAGCAGTCCCGAGCGGCTAGCGGGCGCCTACGAGCAGTACTTC CASSPERLAGAYEQYF
TRBD1 TRBJ1-2 once TRBV18 TGTGCCAGCTCACTTAATAGATTCGACAGGGAGGAAGGCTACACCTTC CASSLNRFDREEGYTF
. TRBJ1-1 . TRBV7-2 TGTGCCAGCAGCTCCCAAGGGGGAGGAAGGAACACTGAAGCTTTCTTT CASSSQGGGRNTEAFF
TRBD1 TRBJ2-2 . TRBV6-5 TGTGCCAGCAGTTACTCGGGACAGGGCACCGGGGAGCTGTTTTTT CASSYSGQGTGELFF
TRBD2 TRBJ2-3 . TRBV5-1 TGCGCCAGCAGCTCGGGACTAGCGGGATTCACAGATACGCAGTATTTT CASSSGLAGFTDTQYF
. TRBJ2-7 . TRBV7-2 TGTGCCAGCAGCTTGAGTCTCCGGCGGGGAACCTACGAGCAGTACTTC CASSLSLRRGTYEQYF